This TCR beta chain was found in a study of PD-L1 blockade in urothelial cancer (dated by TCRdb to the late 2010s). In the study overall: Therapy was started in the mid-2010s for all patients, and atezolizumab 1,200 mg was administered intravenously every 3 weeks. Twenty-five of 29 patients were identified as males with urothelial cancer of bladder origin, and a prior smoking history was reported by 18 of 29 patients. An ECOG performance status of 0 or 1 was recorded for the patients, and 0 to 3 prior chemotherapy regimens had been received by the patients. Blood samples were analyzed at 3 weeks after treatment start (second dose) and at 6 weeks after treatment start. Blood samples yielded a median of roughly 150,000 T cells and approximately 83,000 unique TCRs, with median clonality approximately 0.08. Somatic, immune and clinical correlates of response to PD-L1 blockade with atezolizumab in urothelial cancer were the focus of an exploratory multi-omic analysis. Pretreatment tumor samples and matched peripheral blood, collected serially before and after atezolizumab treatment, underwent TCR sequencing. Durable clinical benefit was defined as a progression-free survival longer than 6 months, and TCR features were additionally tested against progression-free survival and overall survival. In the same patients, whole exome sequencing and RNA sequencing of pretreatment tumors were performed in addition to TCR sequencing. Several patients reached durable clinical benefit, while around 19 patients did not. Pretreatment blood TCR-seq was available for twenty-nine patients, at least one posttreatment blood collection was obtained for about 24 patients, and tumor TCR-seq was available for about 24 patients.

Synthetic TCR analog templates were spiked into each PCR so that absolute template abundance could be estimated from read counts. The immunoSEQ assay used bias-controlled V and J gene primers to amplify TCRbeta CDR3 regions from genomic DNA. Sequencing of rearranged TCRbeta segments was performed at approximately 20X coverage. As for the original processing: Sequencing errors were corrected by clustering and CDR3s were annotated against IMGT to assign V, D and J genes. Downstream analyses used only productive TCRbeta rearrangements and left out out-of-frame or stop-codon sequences. Clonality was computed as one minus Shannon entropy normalized by the log of the number of unique productive sequences. Clones differing between time points or between blood and tumor were identified by Fisher's exact test with Benjamini-Hochberg correction at adjusted p below 0.01. In its TCRdb copy, this immuneACCESS table keeps in-frame sequences only and misses some clones. Where compared with another copy, unresolved V genes explain less than half of these, and the others have no known cause. That table gives V, J and clone size, and the DNA gave D and trimming. The sample table contains 70,000 or so clones; only one count was recorded for 85% to 90% of them. Of the sample, 3.5% to 5% falls within the top ten clones.

Clipping removes 4 bases from V and 0 bases from J, with 2 as the unmatched junction base count. The CDR3 sequence holds 14 residues, the cysteine and phenylalanine included. Of the read, only the CDR3 DNA is kept; its 42 bases are in frame from base 1. The germline V gene specifies MNHEY as CDR1 and SVGAGI as CDR2. Interpreted using the paper, the time point label stands for: pretreatment peripheral blood. The cohort comprised around 30 patients with locally advanced or metastatic urothelial carcinoma treated at Memorial Sloan Kettering on a trial protocol. Peripheral blood mononuclear cells were collected pretreatment and during treatment, with between 1 and 8 total time points obtained per patient. The Qiagen DNeasy Blood extraction kit was used to purify genomic DNA from total PBMCs and tumor samples. Collected pretreatment and during treatment, PBMCs were isolated and stored as previously described.

General findings and caveats noted by the study authors: A pretreatment peripheral blood TCR clonality below the median was linked to improved progression-free and overall survival. Because of the small sample size (n ≈ 27) and the many exploratory analyses performed, the results are intended to be regarded as hypothesis-generating. Among patients with durable benefit, tumor-associated TCR clones showed greater expansion in peripheral blood 3 weeks after treatment started (n ≈ 24, p = 0.022).

A word on this clone: Its antigen is still unknown. There are no base qualities to consult, and no much larger clone falls within one base.

The source of this sequence is a man in his sixties or seventies with urothelial cancer. The V gene is TRBV6-5 and the J gene is TRBJ1-1, with 7 middle bases fitting TRBD1. The sample consisted of PBMCs, taken around atezolizumab (anti-PD-L1) treatment. The DNA sequence is as follows: TGTGCCAGCAGTTTAGACAGGGTGAACACTGAAGCTTTCTTT. This sequence encodes CASSLDRVNTEAFF.